This is a list of T cell receptor beta chains from one sample in a study of blood T cell repertoires in COVID-19. The table came from immunoSEQ multiplex PCR; TCRdb's copy has only in-frame clones and leaves some out. The sample includes some 300,000 clones, 88% of them seen just once. Sequencing used PBMCs or T cells enriched from blood (not recorded which). The source of these receptors is a woman between 55 and 75 years old in a cohort exposed to, infected with or recovered from COVID-19 (not recorded which). CDR3s include the opening cysteine and the closing phenylalanine or tryptophan. Fields, in order: J gene, V gene, CDR3 protein.

>TRBJ1-4|TRBV7-2
CASSSQQGTNEKLFF
>TRBJ2-7|TRBV7-8
CASSFTQGNTYEQYF
>TRBJ2-7|TRBV21-1
CASSKGQADCSYEQYF
>TRBJ2-7|TRBV11-1
CASSSSGTSGVEQYF
>TRBJ1-6|TRBV30
CAWSSRHSYNSPLHF
>TRBJ2-3|TRBV28
CASSLDRGLDTQYF
>TRBJ1-5|TRBV7-2
CASSLDLGGGNQPQHF
>TRBJ1-2|TRBV25-1
CASSLGTGSSYGYTF
>TRBJ2-1|TRBV7-2
CASSLGGNRYNEQFF
>TRBJ2-7|TRBV12-3/TRBV12-4
CASSLYYEQYF
>TRBJ2-3|TRBV5-1
CASNQATDTQYF
>TRBJ1-1|TRBV27
CASSMTGPMNTEAFF
>TRBJ1-4|TRBV18
CASSLGFPGEKLFF
>TRBJ2-7|TRBV5-1
CASSSRLAGLYEQYF
>TRBJ1-4|TRBV7-4
CASRRQGGGEKLFF
>TRBJ2-5|TRBV11-1
CASSRHDRGQETQYF
>TRBJ2-7|TRBV28
CASSLFGSLGYEQYF
>TRBJ2-1|TRBV30
CAWSVKSGPSYNEQFF
>TRBJ2-1|TRBV28
CASRATGNEQFF
>TRBJ2-1|TRBV27
CASTLRGTSGRRDNEQFF
>TRBJ1-5|TRBV5-1
CASSPIPGGNQPQHF
>TRBJ2-1|TRBV4-1
CASSQDPPGTSGRAPYNEQFF
>TRBJ1-4|TRBV7-3
CASSQRQISTNEKLFF
>TRBJ2-7|TRBV12-3/TRBV12-4
CASSITVYEQYF
>TRBJ2-1|TRBV19
CASSPGLAGRSSYNEQFF
>TRBJ2-5|TRBV6-2/TRBV6-3
CASSYSTGYQETQYF
>TRBJ2-3|TRBV2
CASSGTLDTQYF